The clone carrying this TCR beta chain was picked up a small number of times. The junction does not match germline at one end; this may be a read error. The sample comes from a study of T-cell reconstitution after alpha-beta-depleted transplantation in children. The CDR3 is 10 residues long. CDR1 is SNHLY and CDR2 is FYNNEI in the germline V gene. Preparation of the TCRbeta library was carried out with unique molecular identifiers. One entry per CDR3 protein, called by TCRdb with MiXCR from the PCR reads. Of 640,000 or so distinct CDR3 sequences detected, 16% appear once; the ten largest clones hold around 0.96%.

Sequencing used PBMCs from the stem cell graft donor, obtained from the stem cell graft. V gene TRBV2 combines with J gene TRBJ1-2, with 7 bases aligning to TRBD1. This clonotype originated in a human donor who donated a stem cell graft to a child with acute myeloid leukemia. The CDR3: CASSLDRAAF. DNA of the CDR3: TGTGCCAGCAGTCTTGACAGGGCAGCCTTC.